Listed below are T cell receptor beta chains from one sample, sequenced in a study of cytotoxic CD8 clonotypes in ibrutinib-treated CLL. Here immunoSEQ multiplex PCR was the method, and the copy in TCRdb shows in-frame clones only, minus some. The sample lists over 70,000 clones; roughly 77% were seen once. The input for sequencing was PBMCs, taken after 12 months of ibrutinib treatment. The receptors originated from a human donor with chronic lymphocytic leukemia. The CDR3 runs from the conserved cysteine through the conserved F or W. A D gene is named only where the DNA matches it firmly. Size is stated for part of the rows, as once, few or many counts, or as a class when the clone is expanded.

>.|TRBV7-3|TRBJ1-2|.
TGTGCCAGCAGCTTAGCCCCCCGGTCGTTAGGAACCTTC
CASSLAPRSLGTF
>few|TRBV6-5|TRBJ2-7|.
TGTGCCAGCAGTTACGTGGGCGAGCAGTACTTC
CASSYVGEQYF
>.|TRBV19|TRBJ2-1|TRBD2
TGTGCCAGTAGTATGAATAGCGGGTGGGTAAACAATGAGCAGTTCTTC
CASSMNSGWVNNEQFF
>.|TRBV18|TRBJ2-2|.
TGTGCCAGCTCGGCAAGTCCGGGACGGGAAACCGGGGAGCTGTTTTTT
CASSASPGRETGELFF
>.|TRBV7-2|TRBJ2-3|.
TGTGCCAGCAGCCCGGGTAGCGGACACACAGATACGCAGTATTTT
CASSPGSGHTDTQYF
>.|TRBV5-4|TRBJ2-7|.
TGTGCCAGCAGCTGGGGGGTTCTTACCTACGAGCAGTACTTC
CASSWGVLTYEQYF
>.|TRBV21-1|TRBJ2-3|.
TGTGCCAGCAGCAAATGGGATCCTAGCGGGATCTCAGATACGCAGTATTTT
CASSKWDPSGISDTQYF
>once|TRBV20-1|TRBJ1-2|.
TGCAGTGCTAGCGAGGGAGGCTACACCTTC
CSASEGGYTF
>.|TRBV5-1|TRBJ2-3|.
TGCGCCAGCAAAGGGGATGGCACAGATACGCAGTATTTT
CASKGDGTDTQYF
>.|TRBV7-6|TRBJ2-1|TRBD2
TGTGCCAGCAGCCTAGGGACTAGCGGGAGTAATGAGCAGTTCTTC
CASSLGTSGSNEQFF
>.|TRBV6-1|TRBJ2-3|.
TGTGCCACCCATGGGTGGGGGGACACAGATACGCAGTATTTT
CATHGWGDTDTQYF
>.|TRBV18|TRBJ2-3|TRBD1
TGTGCCAGCTCACCACGGGCAGGGGGCCGCACAGATACGCAGTATTTT
CASSPRAGGRTDTQYF
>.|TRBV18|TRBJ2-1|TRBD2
TGTGCCAGCTCACCGGGGGGGTACAATGAGCAGTTCTTC
CASSPGGYNEQFF
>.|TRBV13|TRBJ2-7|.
TGTGCCAGCACCCACCAGCTTGGCGGGGGCAGCTACGAGCAGTACTTC
CASTHQLGGGSYEQYF
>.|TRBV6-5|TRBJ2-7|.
TGTGCCAGCAGTTACTCGGGCCAGGGCTACGAGCAGTACTTC
CASSYSGQGYEQYF
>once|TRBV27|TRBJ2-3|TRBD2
TGTGCCAGCAGCCCCAGACTAGCGGGAGGGAGCCGGTATTTT
CASSPRLAGGSRYF
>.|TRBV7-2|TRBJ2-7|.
TGTGCCAGCAGCTTTGGAGGGGCCCTCGAGCAGTACTTC
CASSFGGALEQYF
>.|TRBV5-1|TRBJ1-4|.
TGCGCCAGCAGCTTATTTGGCGAAAAACTGTTTTTT
CASSLFGEKLFF
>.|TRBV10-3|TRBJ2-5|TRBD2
TGTGCCATCAGTGAGTCCCCCCTAGCGGGAGCGTTGGAGACCCAGTACTTC
CAISESPLAGALETQYF
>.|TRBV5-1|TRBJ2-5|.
TGCGCCAGCAGCTTGGTTAGTGGGGGCGCGGAAGAGACCCAGTACTTC
CASSLVSGGAEETQYF
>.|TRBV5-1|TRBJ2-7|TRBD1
TGCGCCAGCACAGGGGGTTTTTCTGACGAGCAGTACTTC
CASTGGFSDEQYF
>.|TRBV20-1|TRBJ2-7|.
TGCAGTGCCCCGGGGGTCTACGAGCAGTACTTC
CSAPGVYEQYF
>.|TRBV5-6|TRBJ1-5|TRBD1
TGTGCCAGCAGCCCAGGGACAGGGGCTTGGGGTCAGCCCCAGCATTTT
CASSPGTGAWGQPQHF
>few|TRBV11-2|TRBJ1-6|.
TGTGCCAGCAGCATCCAGGACTCACCCCTCCACTTT
CASSIQDSPLHF
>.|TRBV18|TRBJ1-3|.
TGTGCCAGCTCAGCCCGGGACCGTGGAAACACCATATATTTT
CASSARDRGNTIYF
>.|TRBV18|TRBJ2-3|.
TGTGCCAGCTCACCACCGGGGGCCCGAAACACAGATACGCAGTATTTT
CASSPPGARNTDTQYF
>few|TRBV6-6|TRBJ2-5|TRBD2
TGTGCCAGCAGTTGGGGCGGGAGGCGGGAGACCCAGTACTTC
CASSWGGRRETQYF
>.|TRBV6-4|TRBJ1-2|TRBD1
TGTGCCAGCAGTCCGGACAGGATGTCTACGGGCTACACCTTC
CASSPDRMSTGYTF
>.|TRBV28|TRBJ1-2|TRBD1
TGTGCCAGCAGTTTTCTGGGGGACAGTACTATTAGGGGCTACACCTTC
CASSFLGDSTIRGYTF
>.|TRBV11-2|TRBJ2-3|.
TGTGCCAGCAGCGCCGGGACCGATACAGATACGCAGTATTTT
CASSAGTDTDTQYF
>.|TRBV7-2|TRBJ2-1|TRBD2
TGTGCCAGCAGCCCGGGACTAGGACCCTACAATGAGCAGTTCTTC
CASSPGLGPYNEQFF
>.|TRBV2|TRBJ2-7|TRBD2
TGTGCCAGCAGTGAGGGACTAGCGGCCGGCTCCTACGAGCAGTACTTC
CASSEGLAAGSYEQYF
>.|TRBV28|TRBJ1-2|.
TGTGCCAGCAGTTTAACCCTACCCGGCCAGGATGGCTTTGGCTACACCTTC
CASSLTLPGQDGFGYTF
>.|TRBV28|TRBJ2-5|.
TGTGCCAGCAGTCCGCACGGGCCCGAGACCCAGTACTTC
CASSPHGPETQYF
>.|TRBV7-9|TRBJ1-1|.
TGTGCCAGCAGCTCCCCCGGGGGGACGGCTTTCTTT
CASSSPGGTAFF
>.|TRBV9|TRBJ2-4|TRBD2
TGTGCCAGCAGCGTGGGACTAGCGGGAGGTTTGGGAAACATTCAGTACTTC
CASSVGLAGGLGNIQYF
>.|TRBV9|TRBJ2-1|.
TGTGCCAGCAGCCCGGGGCACCCAAACAATGAGCAGTTCTTC
CASSPGHPNNEQFF
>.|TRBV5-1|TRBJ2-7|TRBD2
TGCGCCAGCAGCTTGGACCCCCTGGCGGGAGCAGCGGGCGAGCAGTACTTC
CASSLDPLAGAAGEQYF
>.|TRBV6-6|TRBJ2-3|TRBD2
TGTGCCAGCAGTTTGGGGGGGGACACAGATACGCAGTATTTT
CASSLGGDTDTQYF
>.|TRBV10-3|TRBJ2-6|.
TGTGCCACCGACTCTGGGGCCAACGTCCTGACTTTC
CATDSGANVLTF
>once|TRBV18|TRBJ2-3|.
TGTGCCAGCTCACCAAGTTCAGATACGCAGTATTTT
CASSPSSDTQYF
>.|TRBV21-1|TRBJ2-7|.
TGTGCCAGCACCACGGCGGGCGAAGAGGTCTACGAGCAGTACTTC
CASTTAGEEVYEQYF
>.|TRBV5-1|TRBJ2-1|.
TGCGCCAGCAGCTTGGCCTCTGCGGGCCCCGGTGAGCAGTTCTTC
CASSLASAGPGEQFF